The 18 T cell receptor beta chains given below trace back to one sample, sequenced in a study of CDR3 diversity in severe acne. A single record per CDR3 protein comes from TCRdb applying MiXCR to the PCR reads. The sample has about 90,000 distinct CDR3 sequences, 45% to 50% seen once. The sample comprised blood. Receptors originate from a male donor in good health, serving as a control.

This clonotype has more than one count but fewer than ten. The chain employs TRBV28 and TRBJ2-3; 7 bases match TRBD2. This CDR3 spans 15 amino acids. V gave up 3 bases and J gave up 1 base; unmatched junction bases: 4. Germline V gene data show CDR1 as MDHEN and CDR2 as SYDVKM. The CDR3 spells CASSFGGRGTDTQYF. For the CDR3, the DNA is TGTGCCAGCAGTTTCGGGGGGAGGGGCACAGATACGCAGTATTTT. Supplemented by reference TRBV28 and TRBJ2-3, the full variable domain reads DVKVTQSSRYLVKRTGEKVFLECVQDMDHENMFWYRQDPGLGLRLIYFSYDVKMKEKGDIPEGYSVSREKKERFSLILESASTNQTSMYLCASSFGGRGTDTQYFGPGTRLTVL.

This clonotype showed up just once. Because the CDR3's place on the DNA is in doubt, the DNA is left out and the CDR3 is given as listed by TCRdb. V gene TRBV9 combines with J gene TRBJ1-3; the DNA was not used to check the table's D call, TRBD1. A total of 21 residues make up the CDR3, ends included. CDR1 and CDR2 (germline): SGDLS, YYNGEE. The CDR3 reads CASSVSGDKKLFFGSGNTIYF.

The CDR3 sequence is CASRGAGTEDNEQFF. The CDR3 region has the DNA TGTGCCAGCAGAGGAGCCGGGACAGAGGACAATGAGCAGTTCTTC. This chain joins TRBV7-3 and TRBJ2-1; TRBD1 agrees at 7 bases. The CDR3 extends over 15 amino acids. Germline lookup yields CDR1 SGHTA and CDR2 FQGTGA. V dropped 6 bases and J dropped 5; count of bases not matched to a gene: 10.

The V and J genes are TRBV6-5 and TRBJ1-1; no firm D call. CDR3 size: 16 residues. Germline V gives CDR1 MNHEY, CDR2 SVGAGI. The germline V and J ends were trimmed by 6 bases and 0 bases, with 17 bases remaining between them. This chain's CDR3 is CASRTPGRPLNTEAFF. The DNA for the CDR3 is TGTGCCAGCAGAACCCCCGGGAGGCCCCTGAACACTGAAGCTTTCTTT.

Many counts were recorded for this clonotype. This rearrangement joins TRBV6-5 to TRBJ2-6; D gene unclear. The ends were cut back, 0 bases at V and 8 bases at J, with 8 bases in the middle. This CDR3 is built from 14 residues. Germline CDR1 and CDR2: MNHEY and SVGAGI. The CDR3 DNA sequence: TGTGCCAGCAGTTACTCGCGAGTAACCAACGTCCTGACTTTC. It specifies CASSYSRVTNVLTF.

This clonotype has a handful of counts. V is TRBV7-6 and J is TRBJ2-7, with 9 nucleotides matching TRBD2. Germline assignment: CDR1 SGHVS and CDR2 FNYEAQ. With V trimmed by 5 bases and J by 2 bases, 4 bases remained unmatched. This CDR3 is 14 amino acids long. The CDR3 DNA reads TGTGCCAGCAGCCATAGCGGGAGTCCCTACGAGCAGTACTTC. It specifies CASSHSGSPYEQYF.

The chain is built from TRBV29-1 and TRBJ2-3; no reliable D call. This CDR3 has 15 residues. Germline V gene lookup returns CDR1 SQVTM and CDR2 ANQGSEA. V lost 4 bases and J lost 0, with 14 bases in between. The CDR3 nucleotides are TGCAGCGTTGCTCTAGGGCCAAGGAGCACAGATACGCAGTATTTT. Residues: CSVALGPRSTDTQYF.

The chain is built from TRBV25-1 and TRBJ1-5; D gene uncertain. The V end was cut by 6 bases, the J end by 3 bases, with 9 bases between. The CDR3 is 13 residues long. The germline V gene has CDR1 MGHDK and CDR2 SYGVNS. DNA of the CDR3: TGTGCCAGCAGGGTCGGGTCCAATCAGCCCCAGCATTTT. Translating gives CASRVGSNQPQHF.

The sample holds many counts of this clonotype. The chain carries TRBV25-1 and TRBJ1-1; 8 bases align to TRBD1. The germline gives CDR1 MGHDK, CDR2 SYGVNS. V trimming: 1 base; J trimming: 3 bases; junction bases outside the gene matches: 4. The CDR3 spans 15 residues. The CDR3 protein is CASSESVTGDTEAFF. The CDR3 DNA reads as TGTGCCAGCAGTGAATCGGTGACAGGGGACACTGAAGCTTTCTTT.

About this clonotype itself: Given the absence of the conserved phenylalanine or tryptophan at the CDR3 end, a read error is likely. The DNA is left out, because the CDR3 cannot be placed on it with certainty; the CDR3 is given as TCRdb lists it. The chain recombines TRBV7-4 with TRBJ2-1; the D call TRBD1 from the table was never checked on the DNA. The CDR3 contains 12 residues when both ends are counted. The germline V gene has CDR1 SGHVT and CDR2 SQSDAQ. CDR3 loop: CASSAPQNPQLL.

This clonotype has a count of ten or more. V and J are TRBV6-1 and TRBJ2-7; maybe TRBD1 (5 bases). Germline values: CDR1 MNHNS, CDR2 SASEGT. The CDR3 loop spans 13 amino acids. The V and J ends lost 5 bases and 2 bases respectively, with 10 bases between them. CDR3 region: CASSTGHPYEQYF. The CDR3 region has the DNA TGTGCCAGCAGTACCGGACATCCCTACGAGCAGTACTTC.

Notes on this clonotype: A read error may produce the germline difference seen at one junction end. This chain uses TRBV7-3 with TRBJ2-3, with TRBD2 matching over 11 bases. Germline V gene sequence: CDR1 SGHTA, CDR2 FQGTGA. CDR3 length equals 17 residues. The CDR3 loop is CASSLTPTSGGTDTQYF. In DNA form, the CDR3 reads TGTGCCAGCAGCCTAACACCAACTAGCGGGGGAACAGATACGCAGTATTTT.

This clonotype was counted ten times or more. The rearrangement links TRBV6-5 to TRBJ2-5; 9 bases map to TRBD1. V trimming: 5 bases; J trimming: 4 bases; junction bases outside the gene matches: 5. CDR1 and CDR2 (germline): MNHEY, SVGAGI. This CDR3 is 14 amino acids long. CDR3 in DNA: TGTGCCAGCAGTACGGACAGGGGAGGAGAGACCCAGTACTTC. This encodes CASSTDRGGETQYF.

This clonotype has a count of ten or more. The V and J genes are TRBV7-3 and TRBJ2-3; D is perhaps TRBD2 (6 bases). Germline assignment: CDR1 SGHTA and CDR2 FQGTGA. The CDR3 runs to 13 residues. V was trimmed by 6 bases and J by 2 bases, leaving 9 bases between them. For the CDR3, the DNA is TGTGCCAGCAGGCGGGGACCCACAGATACGCAGTATTTT. Protein: CASRRGPTDTQYF.

V is TRBV6-5 and J is TRBJ1-2, with TRBD1 identical over 12 bases. Germline V gene lookup returns CDR1 MNHEY and CDR2 SVGAGI. Unmatched junction bases numbered 6, after V lost 5 bases and J lost 8 bases. The CDR3 runs 14 residues. CDR3 region: CASSAGTGGLGYTF. The CDR3 DNA reads TGTGCCAGCAGTGCCGGGACAGGGGGCTTGGGCTACACCTTC.

This chain links TRBV5-1 with TRBJ1-2, with a tentative D call TRBD1 (6 bases). Per germline, CDR1 SGHRS and CDR2 YFSETQ. Trimming left V 0 bases short and J 3 bases short, with 9 bases between. The CDR3 runs 14 residues. Here the CDR3 reads CASSLGQEYYGYTF. In DNA form, the CDR3 reads TGCGCCAGCAGCTTGGGACAGGAGTACTATGGCTACACCTTC.

This rearrangement joins TRBV7-9 to TRBJ1-4; a weak D match, TRBD1 (6 bases). There are 13 residues in the CDR3. CDR1 is SEHNR and CDR2 is FQNEAQ in the germline V gene (reference sequence). The V end lost 5 bases, the J end lost 3 bases, and 7 bases lay between the germline ends. CDR3 nucleotide sequence: TGTGCCAGCAGCAAGGGGGCTAATGAAAAACTGTTTTTT. Translated, it gives CASSKGANEKLFF.

The chain employs TRBV10-3 and TRBJ1-1, with D maybe TRBD1 (5 bases). The V and J ends lost 2 bases and 5 bases respectively, with 9 bases between them. In germline, CDR1 is ENHRY, CDR2 SYGVKD. The CDR3 consists of 13 residues. The CDR3 reads CAISEGGNTEAFF. The CDR3, as DNA: TGTGCCATCAGTGAGGGGGGGAATACTGAAGCTTTCTTT.